The T cell receptor (beta chain) described here comes from a study of beta chain features in type 1 diabetes. Notes on the study in general: There was a moderate but significant shortening of TCRB CDR3s in all four CD4+ subsets of Type 1 diabetes patients. Patients with type 1 diabetes showed fewer VDJ junction insertions and more deletions. Compared with healthy donors, patients appeared to share more similar naive, central memory and regulatory TCRB repertoires.

The germline V gene has CDR1 LNHDA and CDR2 SQIVND (reference sequence). The CDR3 is 13 residues long. V lost 8 bases and J lost 5, with 13 bases in between. TCRB transcripts that were expressed got sequenced, as all of the isolated RNA had been reverse transcribed. TCRdb's table, derived via immunoSEQ multiplex PCR, lists solely in-frame clones and lacks some. The sample yields 430,000 or so clones, about an eighth seen once. A note on this clone: The antigen remains unidentified.

Sequencing was performed on naive CD4+ T cells from blood. The chain links TRBV19 to TRBJ2-1; D remains ambiguous. The receptor was isolated from a woman aged 18-35 years in good health. The CDR3 here is CASSRNRDNEQFF. CDR3 nucleotide sequence: TGTGCCAGTTCCAGGAATCGGGACAATGAGCAGTTCTTC.